Below are 5 T cell receptor beta chains sequenced from a single sample in a study of long-term antiretroviral therapy in people with HIV. An immunoSEQ assay, version v3.0, was performed at survey level. Produced via immunoSEQ multiplex PCR; TCRdb's table is partial and in-frame only. The sample records around 35,000 clones, about 96% being singletons. The starting material was unsorted PBMCs, obtained approximately 6.6 years after starting antiretroviral therapy. Source of these receptors: a man younger than 45 with HIV.

This chain uses TRBV29-1 with TRBJ1-5; TRBD1 is a possible D gene (6 bases). Germline lookup yields CDR1 SQVTM and CDR2 ANQGSEA. V lost 5 bases and J lost 4, with 15 bases in between. CDR3 size: 14 residues. CDR3 protein: CSVSVGQSNQPQHF. The CDR3 nucleotides are TGCAGCGTTAGTGTCGGACAGTCGAATCAGCCCCAGCATTTT.

J is TRBJ1-2 and V is TRBV20-1, with a weak D call TRBD1 (6 bases). The CDR3 spans 11 residues. Germline V gene data show CDR1 as DFQATT and CDR2 as SNEGSKA (reference sequence). CDR3 loop: CGGQAGDGYTF. CDR3 DNA: TGCGGGGGGCAGGCAGGAGATGGCTACACCTTC.

The chain's CDR3 is CASSLAGGAYEQYF. CDR3 in DNA: TGTGCCAGCAGCTTAGCGGGGGGCGCATACGAGCAGTACTTC. The V call is TRBV11-2, the J call TRBJ2-7, with D perhaps TRBD2 (7 bases). This CDR3 contains 14 residues. Germline lookup yields CDR1 SGHAT and CDR2 FQNNGV. Trimming shortened V by 1 base and J by 4 bases, and 11 bases separated the two germline ends.

The J gene is TRBJ1-1, the V gene TRBV6-6; 9 nucleotides align to TRBD1. CDR3 length equals 13 residues. The germline V gene has CDR1 MNHNY and CDR2 SVGAGI (reference sequence). V was pared by 4 bases and J by 5 bases, with 2 bases of the junction left unmatched. The CDR3 sequence is CASSLGQGTEAFF. Here the CDR3 DNA reads TGTGCCAGCAGTTTGGGACAGGGTACTGAAGCTTTCTTT.

This chain connects TRBV9 to TRBJ2-3; maybe TRBD1 (5 bases). The CDR3 sequence is 14 residues long. V shed 0 bases and J shed 5 bases, with 10 bases lying between them. CDR1 and CDR2 from the germline V gene are SGDLS and YYNGEE. In nucleotides, the CDR3 is TGTGCCAGCAGCGTAGATGGGGCCGAAGATACGCAGTATTTT. It translates to CASSVDGAEDTQYF.